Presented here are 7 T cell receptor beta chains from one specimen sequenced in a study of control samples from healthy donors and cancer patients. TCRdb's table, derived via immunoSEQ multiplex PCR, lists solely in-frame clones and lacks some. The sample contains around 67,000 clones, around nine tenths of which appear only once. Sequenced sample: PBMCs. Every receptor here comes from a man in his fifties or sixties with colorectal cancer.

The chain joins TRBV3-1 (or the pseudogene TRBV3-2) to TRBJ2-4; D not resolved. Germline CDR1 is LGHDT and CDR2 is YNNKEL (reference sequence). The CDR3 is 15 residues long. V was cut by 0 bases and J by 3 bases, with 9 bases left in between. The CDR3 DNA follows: TGTGCCAGCAGCCAAGAGAGACAACTCAAAAACATTCAGTACTTC. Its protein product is CASSQERQLKNIQYF.

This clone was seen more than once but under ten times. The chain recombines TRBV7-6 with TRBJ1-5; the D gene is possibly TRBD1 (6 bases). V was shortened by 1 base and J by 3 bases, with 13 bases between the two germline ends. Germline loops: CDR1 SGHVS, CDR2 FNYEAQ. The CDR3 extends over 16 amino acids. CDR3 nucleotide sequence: TGTGCCAGCAGCTTAGGGTTGAGGGGGGTCAATCAGCCCCAGCATTTT. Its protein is CASSLGLRGVNQPQHF.

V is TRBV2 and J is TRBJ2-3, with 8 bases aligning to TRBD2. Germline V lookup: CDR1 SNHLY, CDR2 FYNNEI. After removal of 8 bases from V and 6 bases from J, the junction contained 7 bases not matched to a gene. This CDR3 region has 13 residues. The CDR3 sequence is CASGAGGLDTQYF. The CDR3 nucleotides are TGTGCCAGCGGGGCGGGGGGCCTCGATACGCAGTATTTT.

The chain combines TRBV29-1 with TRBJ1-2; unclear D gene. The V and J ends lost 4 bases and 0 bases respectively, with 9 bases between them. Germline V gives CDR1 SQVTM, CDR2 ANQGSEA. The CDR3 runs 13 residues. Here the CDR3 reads CSVVRGTNYGYTF. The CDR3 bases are TGCAGCGTTGTGCGCGGAACTAACTATGGCTACACCTTC.

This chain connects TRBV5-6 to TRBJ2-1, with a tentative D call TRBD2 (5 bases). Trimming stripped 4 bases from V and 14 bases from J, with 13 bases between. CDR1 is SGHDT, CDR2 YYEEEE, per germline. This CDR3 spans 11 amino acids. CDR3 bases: TGTGCCAGCAGCCGAGGGCCCCGGGAGTTCTTC. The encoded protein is CASSRGPREFF.

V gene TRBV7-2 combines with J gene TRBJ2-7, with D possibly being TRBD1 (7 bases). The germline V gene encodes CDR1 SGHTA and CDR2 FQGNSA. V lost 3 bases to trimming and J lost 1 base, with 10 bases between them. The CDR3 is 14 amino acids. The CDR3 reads CASSFPGGSYEQYF. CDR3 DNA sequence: TGTGCCAGCAGCTTCCCAGGGGGGTCCTACGAGCAGTACTTC.

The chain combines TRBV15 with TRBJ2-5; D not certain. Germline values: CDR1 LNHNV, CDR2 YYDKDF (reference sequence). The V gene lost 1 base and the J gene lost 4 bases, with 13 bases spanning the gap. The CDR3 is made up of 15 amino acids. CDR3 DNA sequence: TGTGCCACCAGCAGAGGGCCCGGACCTACAGAGACCCAGTACTTC. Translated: CATSRGPGPTETQYF.